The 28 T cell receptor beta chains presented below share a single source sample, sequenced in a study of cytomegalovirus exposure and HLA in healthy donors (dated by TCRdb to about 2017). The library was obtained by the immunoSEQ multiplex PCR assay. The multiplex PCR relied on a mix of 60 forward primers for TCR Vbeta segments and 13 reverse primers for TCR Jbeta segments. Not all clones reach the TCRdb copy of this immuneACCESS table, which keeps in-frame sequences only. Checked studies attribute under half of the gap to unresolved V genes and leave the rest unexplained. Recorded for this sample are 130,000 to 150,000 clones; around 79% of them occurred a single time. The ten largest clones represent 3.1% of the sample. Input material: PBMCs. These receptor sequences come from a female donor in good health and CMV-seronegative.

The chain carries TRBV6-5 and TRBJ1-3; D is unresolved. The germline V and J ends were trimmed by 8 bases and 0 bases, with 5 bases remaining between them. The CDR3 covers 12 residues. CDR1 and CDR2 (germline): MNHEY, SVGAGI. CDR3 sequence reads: CASGSSGNTIYF. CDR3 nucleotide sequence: TGTGCCAGCGGGAGCTCTGGAAACACCATATATTTT.

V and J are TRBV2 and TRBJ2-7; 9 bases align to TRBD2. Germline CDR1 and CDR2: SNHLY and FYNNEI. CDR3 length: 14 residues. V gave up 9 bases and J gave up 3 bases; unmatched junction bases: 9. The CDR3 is CASQGLAGIYEQYF. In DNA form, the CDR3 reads TGTGCCAGTCAGGGGCTAGCGGGGATCTACGAGCAGTACTTC.

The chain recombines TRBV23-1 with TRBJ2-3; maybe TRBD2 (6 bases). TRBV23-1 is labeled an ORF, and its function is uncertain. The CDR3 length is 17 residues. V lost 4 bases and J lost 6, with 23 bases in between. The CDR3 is CASSLHTLEGRGDTQYF. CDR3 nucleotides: TGCGCCAGCAGTCTTCACACCTTGGAGGGGCGAGGTGATACGCAGTATTTT.

In DNA form, the CDR3 reads TGCGCCAGCAGCGGACTTAGGTACAATGAGCAGTTCTTC. Its protein product is CASSGLRYNEQFF. V is TRBV4-3 and J is TRBJ2-1; D is possibly TRBD2 (5 bases). Germline V gene data show CDR1 as LGHNA and CDR2 as YSLEER. The CDR3 is 13 residues long. Between the trimmed V and J ends, which lost 5 bases and 4 bases, there was a span of 9 bases.

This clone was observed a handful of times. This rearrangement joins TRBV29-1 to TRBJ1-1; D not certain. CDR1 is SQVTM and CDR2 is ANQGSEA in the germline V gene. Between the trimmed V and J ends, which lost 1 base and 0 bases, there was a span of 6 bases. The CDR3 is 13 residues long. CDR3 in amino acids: CSVEGALNTEAFF. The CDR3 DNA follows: TGCAGCGTTGAAGGAGCACTGAACACTGAAGCTTTCTTT.

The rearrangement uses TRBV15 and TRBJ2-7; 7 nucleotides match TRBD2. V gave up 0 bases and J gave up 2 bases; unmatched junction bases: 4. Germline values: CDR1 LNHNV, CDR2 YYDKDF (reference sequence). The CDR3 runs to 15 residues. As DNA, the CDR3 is TGTGCCACCAGCAGAGATGGGGACTACACCTACGAGCAGTACTTC. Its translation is CATSRDGDYTYEQYF.

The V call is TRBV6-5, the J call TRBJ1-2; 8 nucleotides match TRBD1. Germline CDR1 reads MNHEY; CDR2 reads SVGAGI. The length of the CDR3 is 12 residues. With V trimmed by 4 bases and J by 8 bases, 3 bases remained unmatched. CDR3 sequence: CASSLQGGGYTF. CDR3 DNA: TGTGCCAGCAGTTTACAGGGGGGAGGCTACACCTTC.

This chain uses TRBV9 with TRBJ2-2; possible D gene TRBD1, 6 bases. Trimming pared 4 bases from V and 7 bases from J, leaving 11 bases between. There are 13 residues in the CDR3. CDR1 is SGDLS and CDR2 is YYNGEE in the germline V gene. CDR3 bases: TGTGCCAGCAGCATCCGACAGGTCGGGGAGCTGTTTTTT. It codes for CASSIRQVGELFF.

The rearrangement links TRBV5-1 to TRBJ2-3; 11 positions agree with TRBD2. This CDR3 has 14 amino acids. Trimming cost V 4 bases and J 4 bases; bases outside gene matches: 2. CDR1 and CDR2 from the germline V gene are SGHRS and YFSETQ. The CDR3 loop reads CASSTSGRADTQYF. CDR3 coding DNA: TGCGCCAGCAGCACTAGCGGGAGAGCAGATACGCAGTATTTT.

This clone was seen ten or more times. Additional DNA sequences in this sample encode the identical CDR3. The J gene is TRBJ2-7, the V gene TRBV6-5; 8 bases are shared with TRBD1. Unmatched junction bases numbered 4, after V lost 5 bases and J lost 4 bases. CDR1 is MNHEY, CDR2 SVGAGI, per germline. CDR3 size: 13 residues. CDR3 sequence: CASSPGTGYEQYF. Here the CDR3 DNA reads TGTGCCAGCAGTCCCGGGACAGGATACGAGCAGTACTTC.

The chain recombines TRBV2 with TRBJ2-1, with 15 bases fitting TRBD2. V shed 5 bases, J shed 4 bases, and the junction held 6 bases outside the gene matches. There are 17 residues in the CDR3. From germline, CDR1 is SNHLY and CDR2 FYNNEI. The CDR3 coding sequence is TGTGCCAGCAGTCTTAGAGGACTAGCGGGGGGGTACAATGAGCAGTTCTTC. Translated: CASSLRGLAGGYNEQFF.

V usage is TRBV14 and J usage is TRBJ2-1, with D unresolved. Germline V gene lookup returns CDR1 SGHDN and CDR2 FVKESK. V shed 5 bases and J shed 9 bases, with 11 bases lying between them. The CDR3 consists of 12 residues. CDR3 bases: TGTGCCAGCAGCATCCGACTCACTGAGCAGTTCTTC. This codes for CASSIRLTEQFF.

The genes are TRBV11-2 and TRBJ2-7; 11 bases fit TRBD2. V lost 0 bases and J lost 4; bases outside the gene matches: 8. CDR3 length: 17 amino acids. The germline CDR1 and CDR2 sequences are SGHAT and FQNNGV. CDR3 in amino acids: CASSLDGMTSGTYEQYF. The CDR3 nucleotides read TGTGCCAGCAGCTTAGATGGCATGACTAGCGGGACGTACGAGCAGTACTTC. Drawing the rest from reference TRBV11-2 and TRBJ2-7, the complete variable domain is EAGVAQSPRYKIIEKRQSVAFWCNPISGHATLYWYQQILGQGPKLLIQFQNNGVVDDSQLPKDRFSAERLKGVDSTLKIQPAKLEDSAVYLCASSLDGMTSGTYEQYFGPGTRLTVT.

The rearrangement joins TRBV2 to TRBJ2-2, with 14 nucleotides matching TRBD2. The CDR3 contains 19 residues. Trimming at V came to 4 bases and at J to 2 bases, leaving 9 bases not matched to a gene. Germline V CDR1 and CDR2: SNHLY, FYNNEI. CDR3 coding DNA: TGTGCCAGCAGTGGGGCGGCGGGACTAGCGGGGGCCAACACCGGGGAGCTGTTTTTT. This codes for CASSGAAGLAGANTGELFF.

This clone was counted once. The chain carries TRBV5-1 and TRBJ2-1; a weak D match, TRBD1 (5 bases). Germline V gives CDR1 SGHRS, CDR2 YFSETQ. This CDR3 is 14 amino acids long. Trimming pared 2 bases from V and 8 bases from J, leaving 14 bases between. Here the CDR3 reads CASSLRQSRDEQFF. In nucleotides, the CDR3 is TGCGCCAGCAGCTTACGACAGTCCCGGGATGAGCAGTTCTTC.

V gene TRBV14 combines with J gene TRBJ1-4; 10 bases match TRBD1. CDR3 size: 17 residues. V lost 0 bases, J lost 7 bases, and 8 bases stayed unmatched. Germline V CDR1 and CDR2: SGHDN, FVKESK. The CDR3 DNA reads TGTGCCAGCAGCCAAGATGTCGGGACAGGGGTTCGTGAAAAACTGTTTTTT. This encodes CASSQDVGTGVREKLFF.

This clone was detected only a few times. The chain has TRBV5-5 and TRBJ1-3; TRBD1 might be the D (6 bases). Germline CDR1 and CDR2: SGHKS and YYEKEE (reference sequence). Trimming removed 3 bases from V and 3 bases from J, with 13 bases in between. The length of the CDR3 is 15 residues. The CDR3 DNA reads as TGTGCCAGCAGCTGGGTGTGGGGGCTTGGAAACACCATATATTTT. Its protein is CASSWVWGLGNTIYF.

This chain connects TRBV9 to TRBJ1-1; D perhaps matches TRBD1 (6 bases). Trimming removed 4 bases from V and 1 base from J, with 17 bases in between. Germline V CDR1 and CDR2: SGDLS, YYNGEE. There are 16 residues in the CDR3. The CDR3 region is CASSNGRGPWNTEAFF. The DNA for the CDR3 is TGTGCCAGCAGCAATGGGCGGGGGCCGTGGAACACTGAAGCTTTCTTT. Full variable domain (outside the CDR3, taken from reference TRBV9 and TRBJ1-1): DSGVTQTPKHLITATGQRVTLRCSPRSGDLSVYWYQQSLDQGLQFLIQYYNGEERAKGNILERFSAQQFPDLHSELNLSSLELGDSALYFCASSNGRGPWNTEAFFGQGTRLTVV.

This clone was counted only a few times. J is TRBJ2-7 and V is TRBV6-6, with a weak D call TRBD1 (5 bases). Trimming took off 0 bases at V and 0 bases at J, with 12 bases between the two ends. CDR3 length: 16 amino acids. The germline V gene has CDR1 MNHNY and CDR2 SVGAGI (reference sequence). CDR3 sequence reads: CASSYSSVGVSYEQYF. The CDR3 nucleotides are TGTGCCAGCAGTTACTCGAGTGTAGGGGTCTCCTACGAGCAGTACTTC.

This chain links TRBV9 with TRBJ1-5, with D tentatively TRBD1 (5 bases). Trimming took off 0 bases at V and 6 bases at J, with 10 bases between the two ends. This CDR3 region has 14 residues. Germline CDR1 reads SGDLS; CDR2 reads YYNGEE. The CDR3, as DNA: TGTGCCAGCAGCGTAGCGGGGGTTGGTCAGCCCCAGCATTTT. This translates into CASSVAGVGQPQHF.

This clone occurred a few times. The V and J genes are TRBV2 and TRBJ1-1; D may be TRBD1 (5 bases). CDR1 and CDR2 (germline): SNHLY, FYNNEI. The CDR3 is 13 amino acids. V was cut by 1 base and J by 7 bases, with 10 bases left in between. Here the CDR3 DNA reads TGTGCCAGCAGTGAAGATTGGAGGGGTGAAGCTTTCTTT. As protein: CASSEDWRGEAFF.

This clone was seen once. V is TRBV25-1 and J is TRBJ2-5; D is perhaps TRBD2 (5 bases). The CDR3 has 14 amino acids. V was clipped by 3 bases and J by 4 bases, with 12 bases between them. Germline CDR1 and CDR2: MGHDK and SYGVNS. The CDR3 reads CASSDERTVETQYF. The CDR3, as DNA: TGTGCCAGCAGTGATGAAAGGACTGTAGAGACCCAGTACTTC.

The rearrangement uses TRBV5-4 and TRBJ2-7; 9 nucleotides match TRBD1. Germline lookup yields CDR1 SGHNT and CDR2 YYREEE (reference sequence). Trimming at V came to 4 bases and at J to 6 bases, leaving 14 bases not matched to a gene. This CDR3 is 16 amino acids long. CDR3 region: CASSTPRTGEVGEQYF. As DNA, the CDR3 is TGTGCCAGCAGCACTCCTCGGACAGGGGAGGTTGGCGAGCAGTACTTC.

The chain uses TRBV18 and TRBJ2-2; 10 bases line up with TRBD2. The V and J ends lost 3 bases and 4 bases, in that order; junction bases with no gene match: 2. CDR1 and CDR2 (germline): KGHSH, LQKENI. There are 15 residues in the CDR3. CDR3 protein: CASSPPSGSTGELFF. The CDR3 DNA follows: TGTGCCAGCTCACCCCCTAGCGGGAGCACCGGGGAGCTGTTTTTT.

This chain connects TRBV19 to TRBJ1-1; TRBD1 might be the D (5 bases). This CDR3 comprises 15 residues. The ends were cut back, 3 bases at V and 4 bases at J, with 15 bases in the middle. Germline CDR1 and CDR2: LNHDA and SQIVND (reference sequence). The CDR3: CASSMFGAGSTEAFF. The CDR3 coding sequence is TGTGCCAGTAGTATGTTTGGGGCGGGGAGCACTGAAGCTTTCTTT.

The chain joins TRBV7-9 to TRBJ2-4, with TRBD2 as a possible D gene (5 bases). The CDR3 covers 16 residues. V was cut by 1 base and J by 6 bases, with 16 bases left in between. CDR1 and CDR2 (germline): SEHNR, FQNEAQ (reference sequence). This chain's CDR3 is CASSLVPGSGLNIQYF. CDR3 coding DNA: TGTGCCAGCAGCTTAGTCCCGGGGAGTGGGTTAAACATTCAGTACTTC.

Here the CDR3 reads CASSLNRGNTEAFF. The CDR3 nucleotides read TGCGCCAGCAGCCTTAACAGGGGGAACACTGAAGCTTTCTTT. This chain connects TRBV5-1 to TRBJ1-1, with 7 bases that match TRBD1. J was trimmed by 1 base and V by 4 bases; bases with no gene match: 4. The CDR3 consists of 14 residues. Germline lookup yields CDR1 SGHRS and CDR2 YFSETQ.

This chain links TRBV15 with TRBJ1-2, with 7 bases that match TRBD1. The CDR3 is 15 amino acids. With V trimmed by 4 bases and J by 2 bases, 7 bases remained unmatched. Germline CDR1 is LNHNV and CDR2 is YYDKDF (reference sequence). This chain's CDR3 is CATSIRDRPNYGYTF. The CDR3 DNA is TGTGCCACCAGCATACGGGACAGACCCAACTATGGCTACACCTTC.